The TCR beta chain described here comes from a study of CD8 T cells in Susac syndrome. Study context: Among sequenced Susac syndrome patients, over 5 had active disease and roughly eight were in remission. Treatment status at blood draw for the Susac syndrome patients was therapy-naive, corticosteroids, or intravenous immunoglobulin alone.

Sequencing of TCR beta was carried out in blood CD8+ and CD4+ T cells. Reverse transcription used about 0.5 to 1 ug RNA and random hexamers. Via MiXCR, TCRdb re-called the immunoSEQ multiplex PCR reads, giving one row per CDR3 protein. The sample shows 150,000 to 200,000 distinct CDR3 sequences, roughly 91% of them seen only once. CDR3 size: 13 residues. The germline V gene encodes CDR1 SGHRS and CDR2 YFSETQ. The V end lost 1 base, the J end lost 7 bases, and 11 bases lay between the germline ends. The clonotype originates from a human donor with Susac syndrome. The sample was CD4+ T cells from PBMCs. The V and J genes are TRBV5-1 and TRBJ2-5; D may be TRBD1 (6 bases). CDR3 loop: CASSLYREGTQYF. CDR3 sequence (DNA): TGCGCCAGCAGCTTGTACAGGGAAGGGACCCAGTACTTC.